This T cell receptor beta chain was sequenced in a study of T cells in Graves' hyperthyroidism and ophthalmopathy (dated by TCRdb to 2018 to 2020). Concerning the study at large: Peripheral blood was sampled at the time of initial diagnosis, prior to any treatment. In addition, the study compared T-cell repertoires in thyroid tissue and in blood from several Graves' hyperthyroidism patients. Prospective prediction of ophthalmopathy was tested in an independent validation cohort consisting of some 18 hyperthyroidism patients and 17 patients who later progressed to ophthalmopathy. The paper describes TCR Vbeta CDR3 sequencing of 140 or so peripheral blood samples, made up of about 40 ophthalmopathy patients, approximately 73 hyperthyroidism patients and some 17 progressor patients. For training and testing, the 100 patients in the discovery cohort were randomly divided in a 7:3 ratio. Following sampling, methimazole starting at 30 mg daily was given to hyperthyroidism patients, and high-dose intravenous methylprednisolone was given to ophthalmopathy patients. TCR V-J signatures able to tell the groups apart were searched for in a discovery cohort of about a hundred patients, of whom 40 to 45 had Graves' ophthalmopathy and about 55 had stable Graves' hyperthyroidism. Study-level results and caveats: Blood samples also contained most of the expanded thyroid clonotypes (frequency above 0.001), which suggests that blood repertoires may reflect thyroid immune responses. In validation, progression to ophthalmopathy was predicted by the model with 70.59% sensitivity and nearly 75% specificity, a median of approximately 6.5 months before onset. In cross-validation, a model built on a 13 V-J signature told ophthalmopathy apart from stable hyperthyroidism with under 90% sensitivity and about 81% specificity, and in testing the same model reached 80%/75%. Sample size was not statistically predetermined, and investigators were not blinded to group allocation.

Amplification of TCR beta CDR3 regions was carried out from RNA transcripts. For the first round of RT-PCR on the TCR CDR3, the HTBI primer set was used together with the Qiagen OneStep RT-PCR kit. A second multiplex PCR round built the libraries, followed by size selection and purification. Paired-end sequencing of the libraries was performed with 100 bp reads on an Illumina HiSeq2000. Under the source paper's analysis protocol: Raw data were processed with SOAPnuke, discarding reads with adapters, uncalled bases, mean Phred below 15, or no exact constant-primer or identifier match. High-quality paired reads were merged using COPE v1.2.5, and each unique nucleotide sequence was defined as a clonotype. MiTCR v1.1 was used to align the clonotypes against IMGT TRBV, TRBD and TRBJ reference segments. Only V-J combinations with frequency above 0.0001, covering about 99% of repertoires, were analysed. A TCS score was defined as the ratio between F50 (clonal expansion) and ExV (chaos), using BLOSUM62-based TCRdist between CDR3 peptides within each V-J. Welch's t-statistics and random forest reduced 500 to 550 V-J features to roughly 13, which were used in a naive Bayes classifier (R e1071). TCRdb trimmed the raw reads at Q25, called clones with MiXCR and kept productive beta chains. Rows matching on CDR3 protein sequence are summarized as one entry with the most common DNA and genes. The V and J calls come from TCRdb's annotation, not from the publication. Here the sample has about 210,000 distinct CDR3 sequences; 17% occur a single time. In total, the top ten clones hold roughly 53% of the sample.

A patient counted as having stable Graves' hyperthyroidism if no progression to ophthalmopathy occurred over 18 months of follow-up. Hyperthyroidism patients were newly diagnosed, with disease duration under 2 months, and aged 18 to 65 years. Exclusion was applied to patients with uncontrolled infections, other autoimmune diseases, pregnancy or lactation. Diagnoses were established on the basis of clinical symptoms, serum thyroxine and TRAb, thyroid ultrasound, and orbital computed tomography. PBMCs were isolated from 7.5 to 10 ml of fresh peripheral blood by Ficoll-Paque density gradient centrifugation. Total RNA was extracted using Trizol reagent, and RNA quality was assessed on an Agilent 2100 Bioanalyzer. This clonotype was detected a few times. Its cognate antigen has yet to be identified. The record has no base qualities; no much larger clone is one base away. CDR3 length: 14 amino acids, cysteine to phenylalanine. Only CDR3 DNA is held: 42 bases, read in frame from base 1. The germline V and J ends show losses of 6 bases and 4 bases respectively, and no gene match explains 5 bases of the junction. Per the germline V gene, SGHRS is the CDR1 and YFSETQ is the CDR2.

Sequencing was carried out using blood. The TCR sequence derives from a man aged 45-65 years with Graves' hyperthyroidism. This receptor chain uses TRBV5-1 and TRBJ2-5, with 11 bases aligning to TRBD1. The CDR3 amino acid sequence is: CASTRTGGGETQYF. The nucleotides read TGCGCCAGCACAAGGACAGGGGGCGGAGAGACCCAGTACTTC.